The sequence of this T cell receptor (beta chain) was determined in a study of T cells of healthy individuals. V lost 6 bases to trimming and J lost 1 base, with 13 bases between them. The CDR3 is 15 residues long. The germline gives CDR1 MNHEY, CDR2 SVGAGI. TCRdb re-analysed the 5' RACE reads in MiXCR, keeping a single row per CDR3 protein. The data show about 82,000 distinct CDR3 sequences, roughly 5% seen once. This chain connects TRBV6-5 to TRBJ2-1; D gene unclear. The receptor's source is a female donor in good health. The CDR3 sequence: CASSFGLGSYNEQFF. CDR3 sequence (DNA): TGTGCCAGCAGCTTTGGGTTGGGTTCCTACAATGAGCAGTTCTTC.